This TCR beta chain was recovered during a study of T-cell memory formation after mild COVID-19. Study-level information: The two donors had largely donor-specific TCR clusters. Study-level findings and limits: Day 15 to 85 contracting clones showed balanced CD4/CD8; day 15 to 37 expanders favored CD4+.

Germline assignment: CDR1 KGHSH and CDR2 LQKENI. V was cut by 6 bases and J by 2 bases, with 14 bases left in between. The CDR3 spans 14 residues. Concerning this clonotype itself: Antigen specificity is unknown.

cDNA libraries for TCR alpha and TCR beta, carrying sample barcodes and UMIs, came from 5'RACE with constant-segment primers. TCRdb reprocessed the 5' RACE reads with MiXCR, giving one entry per CDR3 protein. The sample yields around 130,000 distinct CDR3 sequences, over 15% seen once. The chain links TRBV18 to TRBJ2-7, with D perhaps TRBD2 (5 bases). This receptor was taken from a man between 18 and 29 years old who had mild COVID-19 (a few samples of this study predate the infection). Cell type and time point are not known. The material sequenced was PBMCs or a T cell subset sorted from them (not recorded which). The CDR3 is CASSFGVQTYEQYF. The CDR3 nucleotides are TGTGCCAGCTCTTTCGGGGTTCAAACCTACGAGCAGTACTTC.